What follows are 22 T cell receptor beta chains derived from one specimen sequenced in a study of vaccination and CD4 T cells after COVID-19. Indicated treatment: roughly ten-day PBMC culture with coronavirus spike peptide pools or control peptides (ViraFEST assay). Their specific antigens are unknown. Sequence data for DNA of cultured CD4+ T cells were generated by the Oncomine TCR Beta short-read assay. TCRdb re-called the PCR reads with MiXCR, one entry per CDR3 protein. The repertoire holds about 21,000 distinct CDR3 sequences, with roughly 50% as singletons. The sample consisted of CD4+ T cells from blood, cultured in vitro. Source of these receptors: a human donor who had recovered from COVID-19.

The V gene is TRBV28, the J gene TRBJ2-7; tentatively, D is TRBD1 or TRBD2 (5 bases each). V was trimmed by 6 bases and J by 0 bases, leaving 15 bases between them. The CDR3 spans 15 residues. Germline values: CDR1 MDHEN, CDR2 SYDVKM. CDR3 sequence: CASSSSRGPSYEQYF. The CDR3 bases are TGTGCCAGCAGCTCAAGTCGGGGCCCCTCCTACGAGCAGTACTTC.

This clonotype was counted between two and nine times. This rearrangement joins TRBV27 to TRBJ2-7; TRBD1 might be the D (7 bases). Germline loops: CDR1 MNHEY, CDR2 SMNVEV (reference sequence). The CDR3 spans 14 residues. Trimming took off 8 bases at V and 6 bases at J, with 20 bases between the two ends. This CDR3 reads CASRPQGGPREQYF. Here the CDR3 DNA reads TGTGCCAGCCGACCCCAGGGGGGCCCCCGCGAGCAGTACTTC.

This clonotype was found once. This chain links TRBV6-4 with TRBJ1-4; TRBD1 matches 7 bases. There are 15 residues in the CDR3. Losses at the gene ends were 0 bases for V and 7 bases for J; bases not matched to a gene: 5. CDR1 is MRHNA and CDR2 is SNTAGT in the germline V gene. CDR3 loop: CASSDSRGGGEKLFF. DNA of the CDR3: TGTGCCAGCAGTGACTCGAGAGGGGGCGGTGAAAAACTGTTTTTT.

There are a few counts of this clonotype. The chain recombines TRBV19 with TRBJ2-5; 9 bases align to TRBD1. V shed 5 bases and J 2 bases; nucleotides not matched to a gene: 6. Germline-derived CDR1 and CDR2 are LNHDA and SQIVND (reference sequence). This CDR3 region has 15 residues. The CDR3 DNA sequence: TGTGCCAGTAGTGGCAGGACAGGGGCGCAAGAGACCCAGTACTTC. Amino acid sequence: CASSGRTGAQETQYF.

In this sample, this clonotype turned up once. The rearrangement uses TRBV6-5 and TRBJ2-1; the match to TRBD2 covers 7 bases. The CDR3 is made up of 15 amino acids. The V gene end was trimmed by 2 bases and the J gene end by 3 bases; junction bases not matched to a gene: 4. Germline values: CDR1 MNHEY, CDR2 SVGAGI. The CDR3 loop reads CASSYLGGNYNEQFF. DNA for the CDR3: TGTGCCAGCAGTTACCTCGGGGGGAACTACAATGAGCAGTTCTTC.

The chain recombines TRBV20-1 with TRBJ2-3, with 11 bases fitting TRBD2. V was clipped by 3 bases and J by 4 bases; unmatched bases: 3. Germline V lookup: CDR1 DFQATT, CDR2 SNEGSKA (reference sequence). The CDR3 has 14 residues. The CDR3 DNA reads TGCAGTGCTAGCATTAGCGGGGGGGCAGATACGCAGTATTTT. It codes for CSASISGGADTQYF.

This clonotype showed up just a few times. CDR3 in amino acids: CATSRGPGERGVYGELFF. The CDR3 bases are TGTGCCACCAGCAGAGGCCCCGGGGAGCGGGGGGTTTACGGGGAGCTGTTTTTT. The rearrangement links TRBV15 to TRBJ2-2; 9 nucleotides agree with TRBD2. Germline assignment: CDR1 LNHNV and CDR2 YYDKDF (reference sequence). This CDR3 region has 18 residues. Trimming cost V 1 base and J 7 bases; bases outside gene matches: 13.

This clonotype occurred a few times. The rearrangement links TRBV6-1 to TRBJ2-2; D perhaps matches TRBD2 (5 bases). CDR1 is MNHNS, CDR2 SASEGT, per germline. CDR3 size: 13 residues. Trimming cost V 8 bases and J 6 bases, with 13 bases left between them. The DNA for the CDR3 is TGTGCCAGCCGGGGAGTTGGGGCCGGGGAGCTGTTTTTT. It is translated as CASRGVGAGELFF.

In its sample, this clonotype was seen once. The J gene is TRBJ2-3, the V gene TRBV28; 10 bases are a match to TRBD2. The CDR3 is 17 residues long. Germline V gives CDR1 MDHEN, CDR2 SYDVKM. V gave up 3 bases and J gave up 1 base; unmatched junction bases: 7. The CDR3 loop reads CASSLSSGRLGTDTQYF. In nucleotides, the CDR3 is TGTGCCAGCAGTTTGAGTAGCGGGAGGCTGGGCACAGATACGCAGTATTTT.

The J gene is TRBJ1-1, the V gene TRBV7-6; no definite D call. Trimming removed 4 bases at V and 2 bases at J, with 20 bases between. Germline V gives CDR1 SGHVS, CDR2 FNYEAQ. CDR3 length: 17 residues. The CDR3 bases are TGTGCCAGCAGCTCCCCGGCGGGCGGTGTTGATAACACTGAAGCTTTCTTT. Protein sequence: CASSSPAGGVDNTEAFF. Using reference TRBV7-6 and TRBJ1-1 for the parts outside the CDR3, the full variable domain is GAGVSQSPRYKVTKRGQDVALRCDPISGHVSLYWYRQALGQGPEFLTYFNYEAQQDKSGLPNDRFSAERPEGSISTLTIQRTEQRDSAMYRCASSSPAGGVDNTEAFFGQGTRLTVV.

In this sample, this clonotype turned up a few times. This chain uses TRBV20-1 with TRBJ2-7; TRBD1 matches at 9 bases. Per the germline V gene, CDR1 is DFQATT and CDR2 is SNEGSKA (reference sequence). The CDR3 runs to 13 residues. After removal of 6 bases from V and 3 bases from J, the junction contained 6 bases not matched to a gene. This CDR3 is CSAGTGPFYEQYF. The CDR3 DNA sequence: TGCAGTGCCGGGACAGGGCCGTTCTACGAGCAGTACTTC.

This chain joins TRBV19 and TRBJ2-1; unclear D gene. V was clipped by 9 bases and J by 8 bases, with 11 bases between them. The CDR3 is 11 amino acids. Germline V CDR1 and CDR2: LNHDA, SQIVND (reference sequence). The CDR3 nucleotides read TGTGCCAGCTCAATATTCGATGAGCAGTTCTTC. It codes for CASSIFDEQFF.

The chain combines TRBV7-9 with TRBJ2-3; D remains ambiguous. CDR1 and CDR2 (germline): SEHNR, FQNEAQ (reference sequence). V gave up 4 bases and J gave up 0 bases, with 11 bases separating them. This CDR3 has 15 residues. DNA of the CDR3: TGTGCCAGCAGCTCCCGGCTATCTAGCACAGATACGCAGTATTTT. This encodes CASSSRLSSTDTQYF.

This chain uses TRBV27 with TRBJ2-2; D not certain. This CDR3 contains 15 residues. CDR1 is MNHEY and CDR2 is SMNVEV in the germline V gene (reference sequence). Trimming stripped 2 bases from V and 2 bases from J, with 9 bases between. CDR3 bases: TGTGCCAGCAGTTTAAGTGGCTTAAACACCGGGGAGCTGTTTTTT. This gives the protein CASSLSGLNTGELFF.

This clonotype came up a few times. The chain recombines TRBV7-9 with TRBJ2-3; D gene uncertain. The V end was cut by 3 bases, the J end by 0 bases, with 10 bases between. The CDR3 spans 15 residues. From germline, CDR1 is SEHNR and CDR2 FQNEAQ (reference sequence). The CDR3 DNA reads as TGTGCCAGCAGCTTTGGGGTAGCCAGCACAGATACGCAGTATTTT. It is translated as CASSFGVASTDTQYF.

This clonotype appeared a few times. The CDR3 loop reads CASMGDSAQPQHF. The CDR3 region has the DNA TGTGCCAGCATGGGCGACAGTGCTCAGCCCCAGCATTTT. V gene TRBV28 combines with J gene TRBJ1-5; D might be TRBD1 (5 bases). The CDR3 consists of 13 residues. V dropped 7 bases and J dropped 6 bases, with 13 bases sitting between them. Germline loops: CDR1 MDHEN, CDR2 SYDVKM.

This clonotype has only a few counts. The chain joins TRBV2 to TRBJ1-2; 8 nucleotides line up with TRBD1. CDR1 and CDR2 from the germline V gene are SNHLY and FYNNEI. The ends lost 4 bases at V and 1 base at J; junction bases unmatched: 5. This CDR3 spans 15 amino acids. CDR3 DNA: TGTGCCAGCAGTGCAACGGGACAGGTTAACTATGGCTACACCTTC. The encoded protein is CASSATGQVNYGYTF.

This clonotype was counted between two and nine times. The chain carries TRBV7-6 and TRBJ2-7, with no clear D. The CDR3 consists of 14 residues. The germline V gene has CDR1 SGHVS and CDR2 FNYEAQ. V was pared by 0 bases and J by 1 base, with 7 bases between. CDR3 nucleotide sequence: TGTGCCAGCAGCTTAGCCCCCGGATCCTACGAGCAGTACTTC. It encodes CASSLAPGSYEQYF. The variable domain in full, completed from reference TRBV7-6 and TRBJ2-7, reads GAGVSQSPRYKVTKRGQDVALRCDPISGHVSLYWYRQALGQGPEFLTYFNYEAQQDKSGLPNDRFSAERPEGSISTLTIQRTEQRDSAMYRCASSLAPGSYEQYFGPGTRLTVT.

As DNA, the CDR3 is TGTGCCACCAGTGACTCGACCAGTTCGGGGGAGACCCAGTACTTC. Translated, it gives CATSDSTSSGETQYF. The chain links TRBV24-1 to TRBJ2-5; possible D gene TRBD2, 5 bases. The CDR3 sequence is 15 residues long. V was trimmed by 4 bases and J by 5 bases, leaving 16 bases between them. CDR1 and CDR2 from the germline V gene are KGHDR and SFDVKD.

The rearrangement uses TRBV12-3 or TRBV12-4 and TRBJ1-2; maybe TRBD1 (6 bases). Trimming removed 6 bases from V and 4 bases from J, with 21 bases in between. The CDR3 is 16 residues long. The DNA of the CDR3 is TGTGCCAGCAGCCTTCTCCTATCGGACAGTGCCTATGGCTACACCTTC. It is translated as CASSLLLSDSAYGYTF.

The chain is built from TRBV27 and TRBJ1-2; the D is unclear. The germline V and J ends were trimmed by 4 bases and 4 bases, with 16 bases remaining between them. The CDR3 is made up of 15 amino acids. Germline CDR1 reads MNHEY; CDR2 reads SMNVEV (reference sequence). CDR3 sequence (DNA): TGTGCCAGCAGTTCCCGGACCTCGACCCTCTATGGCTACACCTTC. Amino acids: CASSSRTSTLYGYTF.

The genes are TRBV7-9 and TRBJ2-1; weak D call: TRBD2 (5 bases). V was shortened by 1 base and J by 2 bases, with 9 bases between the two germline ends. CDR1 SEHNR and CDR2 FQNEAQ come from the germline V gene (reference sequence). This CDR3 spans 15 amino acids. The CDR3 sequence: CASSLGGSTYNEQFF. In DNA form, the CDR3 reads TGTGCCAGCAGCTTAGGAGGGTCTACCTACAATGAGCAGTTCTTC.